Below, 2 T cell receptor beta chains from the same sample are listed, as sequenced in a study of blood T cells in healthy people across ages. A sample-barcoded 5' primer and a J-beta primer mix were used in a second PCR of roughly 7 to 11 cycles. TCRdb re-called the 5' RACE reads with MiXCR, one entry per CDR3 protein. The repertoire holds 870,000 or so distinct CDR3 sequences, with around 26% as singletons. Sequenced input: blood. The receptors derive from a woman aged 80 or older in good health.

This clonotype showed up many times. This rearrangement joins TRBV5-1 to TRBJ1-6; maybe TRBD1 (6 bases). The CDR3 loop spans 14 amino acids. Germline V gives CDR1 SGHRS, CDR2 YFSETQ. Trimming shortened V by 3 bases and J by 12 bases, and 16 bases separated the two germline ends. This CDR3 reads CASSSGQPREPLHF. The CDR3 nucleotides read TGCGCCAGCAGCTCAGGACAGCCAAGGGAACCCCTCCACTTT. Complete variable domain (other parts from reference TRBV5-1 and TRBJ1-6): KAGVTQTPRYLIKTRGQQVTLSCSPISGHRSVSWYQQTPGQGLQFLFEYFSETQRNKGNFPGRFSGRQFSNSRSEMNVSTLELGDSALYLCASSSGQPREPLHFGNGTRLTVT.

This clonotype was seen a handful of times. The CDR3 nucleotides read TGTGCCAGCAGTGACTTAGCGGGGGGCCTTCGCGATACGCAGTATTTT. Its translation: CASSDLAGGLRDTQYF. The chain joins TRBV28 to TRBJ2-3; 10 bases agree with TRBD2. The V gene end was trimmed by 5 bases and the J gene end by 6 bases; junction bases not matched to a gene: 11. Germline CDR1 MDHEN, CDR2 SYDVKM. The CDR3 spans 16 residues.